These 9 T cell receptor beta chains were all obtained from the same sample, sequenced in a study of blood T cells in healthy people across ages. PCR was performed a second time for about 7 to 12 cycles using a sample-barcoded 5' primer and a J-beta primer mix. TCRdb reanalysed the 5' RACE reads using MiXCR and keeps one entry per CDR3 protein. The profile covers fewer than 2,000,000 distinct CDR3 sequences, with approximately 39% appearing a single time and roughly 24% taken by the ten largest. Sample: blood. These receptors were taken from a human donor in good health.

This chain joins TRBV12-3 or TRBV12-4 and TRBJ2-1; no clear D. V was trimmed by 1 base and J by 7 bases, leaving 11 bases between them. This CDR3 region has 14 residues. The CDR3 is CASSLVPPGNEQFF. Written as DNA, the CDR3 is TGTGCCAGCAGTTTAGTCCCACCTGGGAATGAGCAGTTCTTC.

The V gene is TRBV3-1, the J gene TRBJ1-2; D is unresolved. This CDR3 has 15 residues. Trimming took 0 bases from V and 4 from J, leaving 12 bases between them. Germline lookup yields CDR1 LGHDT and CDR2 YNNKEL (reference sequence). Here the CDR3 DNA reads TGTGCCAGCAGCCAAGATCACGCCCTCCGCTATGGCTACACCTTC. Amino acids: CASSQDHALRYGYTF.

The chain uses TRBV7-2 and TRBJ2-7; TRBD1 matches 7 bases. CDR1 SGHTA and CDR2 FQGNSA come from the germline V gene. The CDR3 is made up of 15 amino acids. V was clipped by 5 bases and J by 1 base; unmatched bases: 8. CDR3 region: CASSLRDRSSYEQYF. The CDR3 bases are TGTGCCAGCAGCCTAAGGGACAGATCATCCTACGAGCAGTACTTC.

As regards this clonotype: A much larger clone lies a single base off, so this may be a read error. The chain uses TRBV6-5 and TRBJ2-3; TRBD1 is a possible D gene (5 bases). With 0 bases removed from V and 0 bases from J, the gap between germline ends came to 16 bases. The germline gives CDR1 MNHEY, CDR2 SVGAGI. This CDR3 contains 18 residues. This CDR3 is CASSYSRIQTASTDTQYF. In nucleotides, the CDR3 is TGTGCCAGCAGTTACTCGAGGATCCAGACAGCGAGCACAGATACGCAGTATTTT.

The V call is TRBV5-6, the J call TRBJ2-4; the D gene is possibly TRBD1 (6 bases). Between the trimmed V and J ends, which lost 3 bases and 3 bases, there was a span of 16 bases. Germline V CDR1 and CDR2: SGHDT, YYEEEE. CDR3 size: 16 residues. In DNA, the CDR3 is TGTGCCAGCAGCTCGTACAGGGCGCAGGTCAAAAACATTCAGTACTTC. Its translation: CASSSYRAQVKNIQYF. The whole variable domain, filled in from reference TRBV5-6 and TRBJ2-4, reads DAGVTQSPTHLIKTRGQQVTLRCSPKSGHDTVSWYQQALGQGPQFIFQYYEEEERQRGNFPDRFSGHQFPNYSSELNVNALLLGDSALYLCASSSYRAQVKNIQYFGAGTRLSVL.

This CDR3 reads CASSKAGQGNSGANVLTF. The CDR3 DNA is TGTGCCAGCAGCAAAGCTGGACAGGGGAACTCTGGGGCCAACGTCCTGACTTTC. This sequence joins TRBV21-1 and TRBJ2-6; the table's D call, TRBD1, has no DNA check behind it. TRBV21-1 counts as a pseudogene. This CDR3 is 18 amino acids long.

In DNA form, the CDR3 reads TGTGCCAGCAGCTTAATGAAGGGAGTCGACAAGCAGTACTTC. Translating it yields CASSLMKGVDKQYF. The genes are TRBV7-2 and TRBJ2-4; D is perhaps TRBD2 (5 bases). V lost 2 bases to trimming and J lost 13 bases, with 18 bases between them. There are 14 residues in the CDR3. Per germline, CDR1 SGHTA and CDR2 FQGNSA.

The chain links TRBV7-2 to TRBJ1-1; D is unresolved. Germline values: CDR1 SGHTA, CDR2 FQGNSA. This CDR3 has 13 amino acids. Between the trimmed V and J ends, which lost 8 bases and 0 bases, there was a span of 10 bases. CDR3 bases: TGTGCCAGCGGAACCCACATGAACACTGAAGCTTTCTTT. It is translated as CASGTHMNTEAFF. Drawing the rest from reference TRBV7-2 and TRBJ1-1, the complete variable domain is GAGVSQSPSNKVTEKGKDVELRCDPISGHTALYWYRQSLGQGLEFLIYFQGNSAPDKSGLPSDRFSAERTGGSVSTLTIQRTQQEDSAVYLCASGTHMNTEAFFGQGTRLTVV.

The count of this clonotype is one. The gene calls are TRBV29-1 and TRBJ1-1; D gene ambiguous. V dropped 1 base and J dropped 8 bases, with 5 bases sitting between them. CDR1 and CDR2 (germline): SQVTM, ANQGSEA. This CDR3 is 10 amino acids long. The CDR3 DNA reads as TGCAGCGTTGAAGCGGGGGAAGCTTTCTTT. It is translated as CSVEAGEAFF. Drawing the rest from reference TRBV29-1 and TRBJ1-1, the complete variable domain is SAVISQKPSRDICQRGTSLTIQCQVDSQVTMMFWYRQQPGQSLTLIATANQGSEATYESGFVIDKFPISRPNLTFSTLTVSNMSPEDSSIYLCSVEAGEAFFGQGTRLTVV.